This passage covers 18 T cell receptor beta chains from one sample sequenced in a study of blood T cells in healthy people across ages. Then a second PCR, running about 6 to 12 cycles, was carried out with a sample-barcoded 5' primer and a J-beta primer mix. TCRdb re-called the 5' RACE reads through MiXCR, storing one row per CDR3 protein. The table shows about 1.6 million distinct CDR3 sequences, with almost 35% occurring only once. Sequenced material: blood. Receptors were obtained from a woman in her thirties in good health.

The chain is built from TRBV30 and TRBJ2-1, with TRBD2 matching 8 bases. The junction had 7 bases not matched to a gene; V was cut back by 5 bases and J by 7 bases. The CDR3 has 13 residues. Germline CDR1 reads GTSNPN; CDR2 reads SVGIG (reference sequence). The CDR3 bases are TGTGCCTGGGGACCGGGGGGGGTGAATGAGCAGTTCTTC. It specifies CAWGPGGVNEQFF.

This clonotype was counted at least ten times. The gene calls are TRBV27 and TRBJ1-2, with D possibly TRBD1 on 5 matching bases. Germline V gene sequence: CDR1 MNHEY, CDR2 SMNVEV (reference sequence). The CDR3 spans 20 residues. V was trimmed by 0 bases and J by 0 bases, leaving 23 bases between them. The CDR3 protein is CASSLSQPLTRLGPNYGYTF. The CDR3 coding sequence is TGTGCCAGCAGTTTATCCCAGCCCCTGACACGCCTGGGGCCTAACTATGGCTACACCTTC.

This sequence joins TRBV7-9 and TRBJ2-3, with D perhaps being TRBD1 or TRBD2 (5 bases each). V lost 5 bases, J lost 0 bases, and 18 bases lay in between. Germline CDR1 SEHNR, CDR2 FQNEAQ (reference sequence). The CDR3 consists of 17 residues. CDR3 region: CASSILGVPKSTDTQYF. CDR3 nucleotide sequence: TGTGCCAGCAGCATCCTGGGGGTACCGAAGAGCACAGATACGCAGTATTTT.

This clonotype was observed a few times. The chain carries TRBV7-9 and TRBJ2-7, with D tentatively TRBD1 (6 bases). Trimming removed 5 bases at V and 2 bases at J, with 19 bases between. Looked up from germline, CDR1 is SEHNR and CDR2 is FQNEAQ (reference sequence). This CDR3 spans 16 amino acids. The CDR3 coding sequence is TGTGCCAGCAGCCCAAGGACAGCCTGGGGCCCCTACGAGCAGTACTTC. Protein sequence: CASSPRTAWGPYEQYF.

The genes are TRBV29-1 and TRBJ2-7; the D call may be TRBD1 or TRBD2 (5 bases each). V gave up 5 bases and J gave up 0 bases, with 14 bases separating them. This CDR3 spans 14 amino acids. Germline assignment: CDR1 SQVTM and CDR2 ANQGSEA. Written as DNA, the CDR3 is TGCAGCGTTCTAGGGACGGAACTCTCCTACGAGCAGTACTTC. This translates into CSVLGTELSYEQYF.

This clonotype was observed a few times. A much more abundant neighbour one base away suggests this may be a read error. V gene TRBV29-1 combines with J gene TRBJ2-5; no reliable D call. The CDR3 loop spans 12 amino acids. Germline V lookup: CDR1 SQVTM, CDR2 ANQGSEA. Trimming took off 7 bases at V and 5 bases at J, with 14 bases between the two ends. CDR3 region: CSGEPAGETQYF. CDR3 nucleotides: TGCAGCGGTGAGCCAGCCGGGGAGACCCAGTACTTC.

The J gene is TRBJ1-1, the V gene TRBV12-3 or TRBV12-4; 7 nucleotides match TRBD1. V lost 6 bases to trimming and J lost 1 base; unmatched junction nucleotides: 5. This CDR3 comprises 14 residues. The CDR3: CASRGGTANTEAFF. In DNA, the CDR3 is TGTGCCAGCAGGGGGGGGACAGCGAACACTGAAGCTTTCTTT.

The CDR3 reads CASSQSPRAGGIHEQYF. The DNA of the CDR3 is TGCGCCAGCAGCCAATCGCCCAGGGCAGGGGGTATCCACGAGCAGTACTTC. The J gene is TRBJ2-7, the V gene TRBV4-1; the match to TRBD1 covers 7 bases. The CDR3 has 17 residues. Germline V gene sequence: CDR1 MGHRA, CDR2 YSYEKL. Trimming removed 2 bases from V and 5 bases from J; junction bases left unmatched: 15.

This clonotype was seen a handful of times. The CDR3 DNA reads TGTGCCAGCAGTTACCACAGGGGGCGCGAAATCTACGAGCAGTACTTC. Translated: CASSYHRGREIYEQYF. The chain joins TRBV6-5 to TRBJ2-7, with TRBD1 matching over 9 bases. Germline-derived CDR1 and CDR2 are MNHEY and SVGAGI. Trimming took 2 bases from V and 3 from J; bases not matched to a gene: 8. The CDR3 spans 16 residues.

V is TRBV20-1 and J is TRBJ1-2; D is unclear. V lost 8 bases to trimming and J lost 1 base, with 17 bases between them. Per germline, CDR1 DFQATT and CDR2 SNEGSKA (reference sequence). The CDR3 runs to 14 residues. CDR3 coding DNA: TGCAGTCCCTCTCCGGCCCTCGGTAACTATGGCTACACCTTC. Residues: CSPSPALGNYGYTF.

This clonotype was observed a handful of times. The genes are TRBV9 and TRBJ1-2; D not resolved. From germline, CDR1 is SGDLS and CDR2 YYNGEE. This CDR3 spans 14 amino acids. V lost 3 bases to trimming and J lost 4 bases, with 13 bases between them. The CDR3, as DNA: TGTGCCAGCAGCGCACGGACCGAGAGCTATGGCTACACCTTC. Its protein is CASSARTESYGYTF.

This clonotype was counted only a few times. The rearrangement links TRBV20-1 to TRBJ2-5, with 13 bases identical to TRBD2. V dropped 6 bases and J dropped 2; count of bases not matched to a gene: 3. Germline V gives CDR1 DFQATT, CDR2 SNEGSKA (reference sequence). The length of the CDR3 is 14 residues. CDR3 in amino acids: CSALTSGGQETQYF. DNA of the CDR3: TGCAGTGCCCTGACTAGCGGGGGGCAAGAGACCCAGTACTTC.

About this clonotype itself: It may be a read error: a sequence one base away is much more abundant. The J gene is TRBJ1-2, the V gene TRBV10-3, with 7 bases lining up with TRBD1. The CDR3 has 15 amino acids. Germline CDR1 reads ENHRY; CDR2 reads SYGVKD. The CDR3 DNA follows: TGTGCCATCAGTGACCGATACGGACAGGACTATGGCTTCACCTTC. It encodes CAISDRYGQDYGFTF.

In this sample, this clonotype turned up a few times. The rearrangement joins TRBV6-5 to TRBJ2-6; 8 bases match TRBD1. J gave up 0 bases and V 4 bases, and 11 bases lay outside the gene matches. This CDR3 is built from 19 residues. Germline V CDR1 and CDR2: MNHEY, SVGAGI. In nucleotides, the CDR3 is TGTGCCAGCAGTTGGGCGACAGGGGTCCGGACCTCTGGGGCCAACGTCCTGACTTTC. Its protein is CASSWATGVRTSGANVLTF.

This clonotype was detected a few times. The V call is TRBV28, the J call TRBJ2-3; D unclear. Trimming shortened V by 3 bases and J by 0 bases, and 13 bases separated the two germline ends. Looked up from germline, CDR1 is MDHEN and CDR2 is SYDVKM. CDR3 length: 16 amino acids. Here the CDR3 reads CASSLRRMPSTDTQYF. CDR3 DNA sequence: TGTGCCAGCAGTTTGCGCAGGATGCCTAGCACAGATACGCAGTATTTT.

The V and J genes are TRBV6-2 or TRBV6-3 and TRBJ1-1; unclear D gene. Germline V gene sequence: CDR1 MNHEY, CDR2 SVGEGT. The CDR3 spans 12 residues. V was shortened by 5 bases and J by 4 bases, with 8 bases between the two germline ends. CDR3 sequence: CASSQIRTEAFF. The CDR3 bases are TGTGCCAGCAGTCAGATTCGCACTGAAGCTTTCTTT.

This clonotype was found many times. Sequence at one end of the junction differs from germline and may be a read error. Here the CDR3 reads CASSLRGNTGELFF. CDR3 DNA sequence: TGCGCCAGCAGCTTGAGGGGGAACACCGGGGAGCTGTTTTTT. The chain recombines TRBV12-3 or TRBV12-4 with TRBJ2-2; D assignment may be TRBD1 or TRBD2 (5 bases each). This CDR3 has 14 residues.

This clonotype was seen a handful of times. V gene TRBV27 combines with J gene TRBJ2-2; 8 bases fit TRBD1. Germline lookup yields CDR1 MNHEY and CDR2 SMNVEV (reference sequence). The CDR3 is made up of 15 amino acids. V shed 6 bases and J 3 bases; nucleotides not matched to a gene: 6. CDR3 amino acids: CASRTDRGHTGELFF. The CDR3 DNA reads TGTGCCAGCAGGACCGACAGGGGCCACACCGGGGAGCTGTTTTTT.